The next 17 T cell receptor beta chains were all read from a single sample in a study of beta chain features in type 1 diabetes. The investigators reverse transcribed all of the isolated RNA, so they sequenced expressed TCRB transcripts. TCRdb's table, derived via immunoSEQ multiplex PCR, lists solely in-frame clones and lacks some. The table shows about 640,000 clones, with about an eighth occurring only once. Study findings and constraints: Significant though moderate, a shortening of TCRB CDR3s appeared in all four CD4+ subsets of Type 1 diabetes patients.

These receptors have no known antigen. The sequenced material came from naive CD4+ T cells from blood. The receptors come from a man aged 25 to 45 with type 1 diabetes.

The rearrangement links TRBV5-6 to TRBJ2-1; the D gene could be TRBD1 or TRBD2 (5 bases each). Trimming removed 1 base at V and 9 bases at J, with 8 bases between. CDR1 and CDR2 (germline): SGHDT, YYEEEE. This CDR3 spans 12 amino acids. CDR3 nucleotide sequence: TGTGCCAGCAGCTTGATCGGGACTGAGCAGTTCTTC. Encoded protein: CASSLIGTEQFF.

CDR3 in amino acids: CASSLGLAGLSYEQYF. In nucleotides, the CDR3 is TGTGCCAGCAGCTTAGGACTAGCGGGGCTATCCTACGAGCAGTACTTC. The chain uses TRBV7-2 and TRBJ2-7; 11 bases are shared with TRBD2. This CDR3 comprises 16 residues. The junction had 3 bases not matched to a gene; V was cut back by 1 base and J by 1 base. Germline CDR1 is SGHTA and CDR2 is FQGNSA.

With respect to this clone: The junction does not match germline at one end; this may be a read error. The chain carries TRBV5-1 and TRBJ1-2; D unclear. CDR1 and CDR2 (germline): SGHRS, YFSETQ. The CDR3 covers 14 residues. CDR3 nucleotides: TGCTCCAGCAGCTTGGATGCCAGCCCGATTGGCTACACCTTC. As protein: CSSSLDASPIGYTF.

This chain uses TRBV7-2 with TRBJ1-2, with TRBD1 matching 7 bases. The CDR3 has 14 amino acids. Germline V CDR1 and CDR2: SGHTA, FQGNSA. Trimming cost V 5 bases and J 7 bases; bases outside gene matches: 10. The CDR3 DNA follows: TGTGCCAGCAGCCCCCAAGGACAGGCGGTTGGCTACACCTTC. Encoded protein: CASSPQGQAVGYTF.

As for this clone: Other nucleotide sequences from this sample produce the same CDR3. The rearrangement uses TRBV27 and TRBJ2-6; D is ambiguous. V lost 3 bases to trimming and J lost 0 bases, with 3 bases between them. There are 14 residues in the CDR3. CDR1 and CDR2 from the germline V gene are MNHEY and SMNVEV (reference sequence). The CDR3 loop reads CASSLGSGANVLTF. CDR3 sequence (DNA): TGTGCCAGCAGTTTGGGCTCTGGGGCCAACGTCCTGACTTTC.

The V and J genes are TRBV19 and TRBJ2-3, with D possibly being TRBD2 (5 bases). Germline CDR1 LNHDA, CDR2 SQIVND (reference sequence). Trimming took off 5 bases at V and 0 bases at J, with 18 bases between the two ends. CDR3 length: 17 amino acids. DNA for the CDR3: TGTGCCAGTAGTGACCCGTTCGGGGTCCCTAGCACAGATACGCAGTATTTT. Translating gives CASSDPFGVPSTDTQYF.

The V call is TRBV30, the J call TRBJ2-7; 8 positions agree with TRBD1. Trimming at V came to 3 bases and at J to 2 bases, leaving 6 bases not matched to a gene. Germline V lookup: CDR1 GTSNPN, CDR2 SVGIG (reference sequence). The CDR3 totals 14 residues. The CDR3 spells CAWRGQVGPYEQYF. DNA for the CDR3: TGTGCCTGGAGGGGACAGGTTGGCCCCTACGAGCAGTACTTC. Supplemented by reference TRBV30 and TRBJ2-7, the full variable domain reads SQTIHQWPATLVQPVGSPLSLECTVEGTSNPNLYWYRQAAGRGLQLLFYSVGIGQISSEVPQNLSASRPQDRQFILSSKKLLLSDSGFYLCAWRGQVGPYEQYFGPGTRLTVT.

The chain is built from TRBV9 and TRBJ2-2; 7 bases line up with TRBD1. The trim removed 4 bases at V and 7 bases at J, leaving 4 bases unmatched. From germline, CDR1 is SGDLS and CDR2 YYNGEE. The CDR3 runs 13 residues. CDR3 protein: CASSFRQGGELFF. Written as DNA, the CDR3 is TGTGCCAGCAGCTTTCGACAGGGCGGGGAGCTGTTTTTT.

The chain recombines TRBV30 with TRBJ2-7, with D possibly matching TRBD1 (6 bases). Germline V gene sequence: CDR1 GTSNPN, CDR2 SVGIG (reference sequence). This CDR3 has 17 amino acids. Trimming took 2 bases from V and 3 from J, leaving 23 bases between them. The CDR3 sequence is CAWSPRPTGFGGYEQYF. For the CDR3, the DNA is TGTGCCTGGAGTCCTCGACCTACAGGGTTCGGAGGCTACGAGCAGTACTTC.

Only a few counts were recorded for this clone. Other DNA variants within this sample encode the same CDR3. The chain links TRBV7-9 to TRBJ2-7; a possible D gene is TRBD2 (5 bases). Germline lookup yields CDR1 SEHNR and CDR2 FQNEAQ (reference sequence). The CDR3 is 14 residues long. V was clipped by 4 bases and J by 0 bases, with 10 bases between them. Here the CDR3 DNA reads TGTGCCAGCAGCTCGGACTCGAGCTCCTACGAGCAGTACTTC. Residues: CASSSDSSSYEQYF.

The chain uses TRBV29-1 and TRBJ1-2, with 10 bases identical to TRBD1. The trim removed 4 bases at V and 7 bases at J, leaving 6 bases unmatched. From germline, CDR1 is SQVTM and CDR2 ANQGSEA. The CDR3 runs 13 residues. CDR3 protein: CSVGGQGSSGYTF. The DNA for the CDR3 is TGCAGCGTTGGGGGACAGGGGAGTAGTGGCTACACCTTC.

The chain couples TRBV7-2 to TRBJ2-1, with D hard to call. Per the germline V gene, CDR1 is SGHTA and CDR2 is FQGNSA. The V end lost 2 bases, the J end lost 16 bases, and 18 bases lay between the germline ends. The CDR3 is 13 residues long. The DNA for the CDR3 is TGTGCCAGCAGCTTATCCGCCCGAGACGGGCGCTTCTTC. As protein: CASSLSARDGRFF. Based on the CDR3 plus reference TRBV7-2 and TRBJ2-1, the full variable domain is GAGVSQSPSNKVTEKGKDVELRCDPISGHTALYWYRQSLGQGLEFLIYFQGNSAPDKSGLPSDRFSAERTGGSVSTLTIQRTQQEDSAVYLCASSLSARDGRFFGPGTRLTVL.

On this clone: The sample carries other DNA sequences with the same CDR3. The gene calls are TRBV7-2 and TRBJ1-2, with 8 nucleotides matching TRBD1. Trimming at V came to 6 bases and at J to 5 bases, leaving 5 bases not matched to a gene. The germline V gene encodes CDR1 SGHTA and CDR2 FQGNSA. The CDR3 is 13 residues long. The CDR3 region is CASSSDRAYGYTF. CDR3 bases: TGTGCCAGCAGTTCGGACAGGGCTTATGGCTACACCTTC. The full variable domain, with the rest looked up from reference TRBV7-2 and TRBJ1-2, is GAGVSQSPSNKVTEKGKDVELRCDPISGHTALYWYRQSLGQGLEFLIYFQGNSAPDKSGLPSDRFSAERTGGSVSTLTIQRTQQEDSAVYLCASSSDRAYGYTFGSGTRLTVV.

This clone was seen more than once but under ten times. CDR3 amino acids: CAIAPGLTSYGYTF. The CDR3 coding sequence is TGTGCCATCGCTCCGGGACTAACCTCATATGGCTACACCTTC. The chain is built from TRBV28 and TRBJ1-2; D might be TRBD1 (5 bases). Germline assignment: CDR1 MDHEN and CDR2 SYDVKM. CDR3 length: 14 residues. V was clipped by 10 bases and J by 5 bases, with 20 bases between them.

The gene calls are TRBV28 and TRBJ2-7; D not resolved. Germline V gene data show CDR1 as MDHEN and CDR2 as SYDVKM. Trimming took 5 bases from V and 2 from J, leaving 16 bases between them. The CDR3 sequence is 15 residues long. CDR3 sequence (DNA): TGTGCCAGCAGTCCGCCGGGCCCAACCACCTACGAGCAGTACTTC. Translation: CASSPPGPTTYEQYF.

V usage is TRBV5-1 and J usage is TRBJ2-4; a possible D gene is TRBD1 (6 bases). From germline, CDR1 is SGHRS and CDR2 YFSETQ. The length of the CDR3 is 15 residues. V was clipped by 0 bases and J by 1 base, with 8 bases between them. As DNA, the CDR3 is TGCGCCAGCAGCTTGGCAGGGGAGGCCAAAAACATTCAGTACTTC. Encoded protein: CASSLAGEAKNIQYF. The complete variable domain, with remaining parts taken from reference TRBV5-1 and TRBJ2-4, reads KAGVTQTPRYLIKTRGQQVTLSCSPISGHRSVSWYQQTPGQGLQFLFEYFSETQRNKGNFPGRFSGRQFSNSRSEMNVSTLELGDSALYLCASSLAGEAKNIQYFGAGTRLSVL.

This clone was counted a few times. The rearrangement links TRBV6-5 to TRBJ1-2; 8 nucleotides agree with TRBD1. Germline V gives CDR1 MNHEY, CDR2 SVGAGI. The CDR3 runs 13 residues. Trimming removed 4 bases from V and 7 bases from J; junction bases left unmatched: 5. The CDR3 reads CASSSHRGSGYTF. In DNA form, the CDR3 reads TGTGCCAGCAGTTCCCACAGGGGGTCTGGCTACACCTTC.